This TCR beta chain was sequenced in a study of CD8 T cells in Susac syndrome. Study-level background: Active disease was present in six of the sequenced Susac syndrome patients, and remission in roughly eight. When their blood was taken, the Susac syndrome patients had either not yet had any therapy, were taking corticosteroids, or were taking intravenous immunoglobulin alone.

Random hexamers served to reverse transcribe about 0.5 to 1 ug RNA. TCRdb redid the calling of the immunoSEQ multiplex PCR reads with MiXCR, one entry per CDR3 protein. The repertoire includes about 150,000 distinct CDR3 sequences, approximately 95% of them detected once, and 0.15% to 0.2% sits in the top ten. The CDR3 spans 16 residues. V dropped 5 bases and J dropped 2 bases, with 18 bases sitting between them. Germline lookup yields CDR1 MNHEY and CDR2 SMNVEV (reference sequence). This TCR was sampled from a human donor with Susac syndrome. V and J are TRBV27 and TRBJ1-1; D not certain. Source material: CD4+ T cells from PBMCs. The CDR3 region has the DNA TGTGCCAGCAGTAGCTCCTGGGCAGCGAGAAACACTGAAGCTTTCTTT. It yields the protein CASSSSWAARNTEAFF.